The rows below give T cell receptor beta chains drawn from one sample of a study of T cell responses to AZD1222 COVID-19 vaccine. Here immunoSEQ multiplex PCR was the method, and the copy in TCRdb shows in-frame clones only, minus some. The profile shows 150,000 to 200,000 clones, roughly 94% of them singletons. The source material was peripheral blood, sampled 28 days after the second AZD1222 dose. These receptors originate from an adult who received the AZD1222 COVID-19 vaccine. Each CDR3 is given with its conserved first and last residue. Fields, in order: V gene, CDR3 protein.

v_call: TRBV7-9; cdr3_aa: CASAQGNYGYTF
v_call: TRBV10-2; cdr3_aa: CASSLGSEQYF
v_call: TRBV29-1; cdr3_aa: CSGSSGIGTDTQYF
v_call: TRBV21-1; cdr3_aa: CASSKGRGLHNQPQHF
v_call: TRBV30; cdr3_aa: CAWSEGLTYEQYF
v_call: TRBV6-5; cdr3_aa: CASSPGDRLNTEAFF
v_call: TRBV5-1; cdr3_aa: CASSLEDSQGSKNIQYF
v_call: TRBV7-9; cdr3_aa: CASSDLAGGLGTDTQYF
v_call: TRBV9; cdr3_aa: CASSPLAASYYNEQFF
v_call: TRBV3-1/TRBV3-2; cdr3_aa: CASQGAGEQYF
v_call: TRBV28; cdr3_aa: CASARQGARRGYTF
v_call: TRBV18; cdr3_aa: CASSPLGGSTEAFF
v_call: TRBV6-5; cdr3_aa: CASSSGQTYEQYF
v_call: TRBV3-1/TRBV3-2; cdr3_aa: CASSQVGTSGKETQYF
v_call: TRBV7-2; cdr3_aa: CASSLVTSGLDTQYF
v_call: TRBV9; cdr3_aa: CASSAGLAEYNEQFF
v_call: TRBV28; cdr3_aa: CASSLYQGANEQYF
v_call: TRBV5-4; cdr3_aa: CASSYRTSGETQYF
v_call: TRBV19; cdr3_aa: CASSKASRASYEQYF
v_call: TRBV30; cdr3_aa: CAWSRGGGGDTQYF
v_call: TRBV6-1; cdr3_aa: CASSEAKGRYEQYF
v_call: TRBV5-5; cdr3_aa: CASSPGLSTYNEQFF
v_call: TRBV7-9; cdr3_aa: CASSLPVPGQGEAKNIQYF
v_call: TRBV6-6; cdr3_aa: CASTQGGDYGYTF
v_call: TRBV19; cdr3_aa: CASSKSRGWPQHF
v_call: TRBV6-5; cdr3_aa: CATAGTSPWAGELFF
v_call: TRBV5-1; cdr3_aa: CASSPDYEGYTF
v_call: TRBV3-1/TRBV3-2; cdr3_aa: CASSPPTGGGEQYF
v_call: TRBV12-3/TRBV12-4; cdr3_aa: CASSRRTGTEAFF
v_call: TRBV2; cdr3_aa: CASVPDSYSNQPQHF
v_call: TRBV18; cdr3_aa: CASSTPRLKQETQYF
v_call: TRBV20-1; cdr3_aa: CSASREAKNIQYF
v_call: TRBV28; cdr3_aa: CASSLSTGGSYNEQFF
v_call: TRBV6-2/TRBV6-3; cdr3_aa: CASSHLAGPYNEQFF
v_call: TRBV2; cdr3_aa: CASSGVLGYGYTF
v_call: TRBV6-1; cdr3_aa: CASSALGGLSISAEAFF
v_call: TRBV3-1/TRBV3-2; cdr3_aa: CASRSLADYNEQFF
v_call: TRBV6-5; cdr3_aa: CASRQGLRSYNEQFF
v_call: TRBV12-5; cdr3_aa: CASGAGGRYEQYF
v_call: TRBV13; cdr3_aa: CASSNPSSVADEQFF
v_call: TRBV7-9; cdr3_aa: CASGIPRDGTYWQYF
v_call: TRBV3-1/TRBV3-2; cdr3_aa: CASSRDPYNEQFF
v_call: TRBV18; cdr3_aa: CASSPPGQNTGELFF
v_call: TRBV7-9; cdr3_aa: CASNRLAGGGELFF
v_call: TRBV4-1; cdr3_aa: CASSQLGLAGGPGNSNEQFF
v_call: TRBV5-1; cdr3_aa: CASSPGLDYGYTF